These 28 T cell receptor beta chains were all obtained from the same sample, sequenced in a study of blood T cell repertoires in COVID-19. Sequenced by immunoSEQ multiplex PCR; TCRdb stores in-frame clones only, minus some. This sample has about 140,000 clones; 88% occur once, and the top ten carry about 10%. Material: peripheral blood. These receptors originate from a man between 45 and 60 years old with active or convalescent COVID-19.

This CDR3 reads CASSISTGGPTGELFF. The CDR3 coding sequence is TGTGCCAGCAGTATATCGACAGGGGGGCCCACCGGGGAGCTGTTTTTT. The chain couples TRBV2 to TRBJ2-2, with 9 positions matching TRBD1. Unmatched junction bases numbered 8, after V lost 5 bases and J lost 4 bases. This CDR3 spans 16 amino acids. The V gene's germline CDR1 is SNHLY and CDR2 FYNNEI.

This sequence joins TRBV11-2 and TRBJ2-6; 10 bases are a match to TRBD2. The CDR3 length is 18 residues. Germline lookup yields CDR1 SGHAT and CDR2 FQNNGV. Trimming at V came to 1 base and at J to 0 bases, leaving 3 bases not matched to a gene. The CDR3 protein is CASSLGLAGVSGANVLTF. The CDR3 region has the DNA TGTGCCAGCAGCTTAGGGCTAGCGGGAGTCTCTGGGGCCAACGTCCTGACTTTC.

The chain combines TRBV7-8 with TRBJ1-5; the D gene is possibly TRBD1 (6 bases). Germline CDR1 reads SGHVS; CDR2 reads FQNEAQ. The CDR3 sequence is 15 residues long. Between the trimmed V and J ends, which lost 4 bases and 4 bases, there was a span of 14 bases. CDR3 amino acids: CASSSDRWTNQPQHF. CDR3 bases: TGTGCCAGCAGCTCCGACAGGTGGACTAATCAGCCCCAGCATTTT. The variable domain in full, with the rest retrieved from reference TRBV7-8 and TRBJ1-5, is GAGVSQSPRYKVAKRGQDVALRCDPISGHVSLFWYQQALGQGPEFLTYFQNEAQLDKSGLPSDRFFAERPEGSVSTLKIQRTQQEDSAVYLCASSSDRWTNQPQHFGDGTRLSIL.

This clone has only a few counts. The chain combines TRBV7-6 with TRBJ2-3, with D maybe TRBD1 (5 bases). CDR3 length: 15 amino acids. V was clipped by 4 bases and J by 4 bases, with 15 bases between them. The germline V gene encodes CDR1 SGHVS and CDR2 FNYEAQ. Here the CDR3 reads CASSSTETLADTQYF. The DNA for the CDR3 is TGTGCCAGCAGCTCGACAGAGACCTTGGCAGATACGCAGTATTTT.

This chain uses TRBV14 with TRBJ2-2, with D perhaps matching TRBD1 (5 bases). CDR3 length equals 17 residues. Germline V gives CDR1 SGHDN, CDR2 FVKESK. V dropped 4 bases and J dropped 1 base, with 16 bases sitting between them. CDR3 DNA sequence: TGTGCCAGCAGCCCACTTGGGGCCTTTAGGAACACCGGGGAGCTGTTTTTT. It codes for CASSPLGAFRNTGELFF.

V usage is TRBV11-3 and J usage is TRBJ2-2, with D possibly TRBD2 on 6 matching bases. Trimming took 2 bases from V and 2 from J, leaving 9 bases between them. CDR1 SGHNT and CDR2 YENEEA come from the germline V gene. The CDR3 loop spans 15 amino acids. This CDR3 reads CASSLRTTNTGELFF. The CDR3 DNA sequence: TGTGCCAGCAGCTTAAGGACTACCAACACCGGGGAGCTGTTTTTT.

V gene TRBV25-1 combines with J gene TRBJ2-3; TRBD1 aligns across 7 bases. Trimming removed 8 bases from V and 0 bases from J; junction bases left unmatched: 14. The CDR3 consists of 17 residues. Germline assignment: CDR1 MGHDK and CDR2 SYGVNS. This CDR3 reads CASGTIYRGGSTDTQYF. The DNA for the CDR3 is TGTGCCAGCGGCACGATATACAGGGGTGGAAGCACAGATACGCAGTATTTT.

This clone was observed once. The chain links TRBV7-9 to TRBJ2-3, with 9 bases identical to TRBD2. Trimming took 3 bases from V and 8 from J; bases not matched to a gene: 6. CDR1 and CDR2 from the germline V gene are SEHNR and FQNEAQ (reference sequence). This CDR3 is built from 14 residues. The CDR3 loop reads CASSLVAGVVTQYF. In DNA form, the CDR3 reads TGTGCCAGCAGCTTGGTAGCGGGAGTGGTTACGCAGTATTTT.

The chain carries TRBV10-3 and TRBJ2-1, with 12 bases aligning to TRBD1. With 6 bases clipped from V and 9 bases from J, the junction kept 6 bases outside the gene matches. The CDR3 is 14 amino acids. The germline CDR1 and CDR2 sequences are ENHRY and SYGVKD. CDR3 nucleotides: TGTGCCATCAGGCCGGGACAGGGGGCGGGTGAGCAGTTCTTC. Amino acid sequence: CAIRPGQGAGEQFF.

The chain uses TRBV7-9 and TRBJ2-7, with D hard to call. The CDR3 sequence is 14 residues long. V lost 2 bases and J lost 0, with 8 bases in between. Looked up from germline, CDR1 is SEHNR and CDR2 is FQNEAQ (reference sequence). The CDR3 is CASSLFPGSYEQYF. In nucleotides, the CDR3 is TGTGCCAGCAGCTTATTCCCCGGCTCCTACGAGCAGTACTTC.

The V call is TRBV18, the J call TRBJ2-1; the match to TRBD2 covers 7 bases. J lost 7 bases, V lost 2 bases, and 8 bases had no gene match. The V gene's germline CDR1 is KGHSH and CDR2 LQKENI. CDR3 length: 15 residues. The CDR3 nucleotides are TGTGCCAGCTCACCAGAAAGGACTAGTAATAATGAGCAGTTCTTC. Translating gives CASSPERTSNNEQFF.

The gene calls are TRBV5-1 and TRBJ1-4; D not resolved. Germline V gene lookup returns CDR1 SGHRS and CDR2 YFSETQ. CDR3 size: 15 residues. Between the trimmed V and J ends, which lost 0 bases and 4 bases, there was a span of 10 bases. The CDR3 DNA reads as TGCGCCAGCAGCTTGGGAGAGGCCCGTAATGAAAAACTGTTTTTT. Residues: CASSLGEARNEKLFF.

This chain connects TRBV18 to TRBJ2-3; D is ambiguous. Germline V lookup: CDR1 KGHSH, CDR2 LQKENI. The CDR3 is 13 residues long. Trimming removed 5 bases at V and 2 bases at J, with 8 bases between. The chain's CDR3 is CASSSVVTDTQYF. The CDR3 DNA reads TGTGCCAGCTCAAGCGTTGTCACAGATACGCAGTATTTT.

CDR3 amino acids: CASRTVNYGYTF. CDR3 nucleotides: TGTGCCAGCAGGACAGTGAACTATGGCTACACCTTC. The rearrangement links TRBV28 to TRBJ1-2; tentatively, D is TRBD1 (5 bases). The germline gives CDR1 MDHEN, CDR2 SYDVKM. This CDR3 has 12 amino acids. Trimming removed 6 bases at V and 2 bases at J, with 7 bases between.

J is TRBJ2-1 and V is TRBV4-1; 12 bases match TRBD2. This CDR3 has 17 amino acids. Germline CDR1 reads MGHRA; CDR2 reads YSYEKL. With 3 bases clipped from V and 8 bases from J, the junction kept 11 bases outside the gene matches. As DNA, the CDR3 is TGCGCCAGCAGCCACCGACCGACTAGCGGGAGTCAGGATGAGCAGTTCTTC. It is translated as CASSHRPTSGSQDEQFF.

The CDR3 loop reads CASSYLGQRDEKLFF. The CDR3 DNA sequence: TGTGCCAGCAGCTACCTGGGACAGCGGGATGAAAAACTGTTTTTT. This chain links TRBV7-9 with TRBJ1-4; 7 nucleotides line up with TRBD1. V shed 4 bases and J 6 bases; nucleotides not matched to a gene: 8. CDR1 is SEHNR and CDR2 is FQNEAQ in the germline V gene (reference sequence). The CDR3 is 15 residues long. Full variable domain (missing parts from reference TRBV7-9 and TRBJ1-4): DTGVSQNPRHKITKRGQNVTFRCDPISEHNRLYWYRQTLGQGPEFLTYFQNEAQLEKSRLLSDRFSAERPKGSFSTLEIQRTEQGDSAMYLCASSYLGQRDEKLFFGSGTQLSVL.

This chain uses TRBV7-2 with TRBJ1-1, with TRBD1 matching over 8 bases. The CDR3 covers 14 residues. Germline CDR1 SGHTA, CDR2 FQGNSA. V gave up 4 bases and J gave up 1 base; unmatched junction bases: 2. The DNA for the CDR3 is TGTGCCAGCAGCTCCGGACAGGGGAACACTGAAGCTTTCTTT. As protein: CASSSGQGNTEAFF.

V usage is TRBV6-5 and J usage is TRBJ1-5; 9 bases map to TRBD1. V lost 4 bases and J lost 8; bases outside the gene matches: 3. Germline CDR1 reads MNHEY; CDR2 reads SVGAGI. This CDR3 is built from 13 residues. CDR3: CASSSWDREPQHF. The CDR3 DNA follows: TGTGCCAGCAGTTCCTGGGACAGGGAGCCCCAGCATTTT.

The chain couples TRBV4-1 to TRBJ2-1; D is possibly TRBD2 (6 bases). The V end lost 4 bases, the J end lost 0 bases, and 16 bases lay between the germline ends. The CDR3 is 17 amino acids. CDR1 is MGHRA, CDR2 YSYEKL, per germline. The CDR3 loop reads CASSPGLARSSYNEQFF. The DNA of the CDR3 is TGCGCCAGCAGCCCCGGGCTAGCGAGAAGCTCCTACAATGAGCAGTTCTTC.

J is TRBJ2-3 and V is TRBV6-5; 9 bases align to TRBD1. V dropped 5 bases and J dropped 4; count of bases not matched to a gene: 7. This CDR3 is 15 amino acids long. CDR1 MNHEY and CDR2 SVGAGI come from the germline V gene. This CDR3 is CASSPYRGPADTQYF. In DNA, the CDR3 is TGTGCCAGCAGTCCTTACAGGGGGCCCGCAGATACGCAGTATTTT.

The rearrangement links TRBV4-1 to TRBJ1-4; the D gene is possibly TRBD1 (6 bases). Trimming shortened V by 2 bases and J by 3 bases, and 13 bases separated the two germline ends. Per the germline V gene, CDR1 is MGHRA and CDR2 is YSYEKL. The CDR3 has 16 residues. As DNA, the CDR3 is TGCGCCAGCAGCCAAAGGGGGGGGAGGGCTAATGAAAAACTGTTTTTT. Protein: CASSQRGGRANEKLFF.

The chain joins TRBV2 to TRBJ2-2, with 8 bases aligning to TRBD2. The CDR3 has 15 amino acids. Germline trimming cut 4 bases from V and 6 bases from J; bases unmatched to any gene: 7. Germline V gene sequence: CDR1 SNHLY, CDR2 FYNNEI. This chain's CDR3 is CASSGAGEVAGELFF. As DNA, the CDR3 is TGTGCCAGCAGTGGAGCGGGAGAGGTCGCCGGGGAGCTGTTTTTT.

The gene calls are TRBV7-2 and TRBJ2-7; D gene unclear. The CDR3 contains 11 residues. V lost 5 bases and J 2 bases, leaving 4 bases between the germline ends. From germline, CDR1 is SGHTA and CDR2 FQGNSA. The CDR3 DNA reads TGTGCCAGCAGCCACACCTACGAGCAGTACTTC. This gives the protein CASSHTYEQYF. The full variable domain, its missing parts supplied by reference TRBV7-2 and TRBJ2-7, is GAGVSQSPSNKVTEKGKDVELRCDPISGHTALYWYRQSLGQGLEFLIYFQGNSAPDKSGLPSDRFSAERTGGSVSTLTIQRTQQEDSAVYLCASSHTYEQYFGPGTRLTVT.

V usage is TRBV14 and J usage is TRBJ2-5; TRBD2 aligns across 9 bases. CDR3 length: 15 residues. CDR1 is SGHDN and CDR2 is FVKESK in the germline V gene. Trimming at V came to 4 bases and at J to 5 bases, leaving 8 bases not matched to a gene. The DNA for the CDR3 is TGTGCCAGCAGCCGACGGACTAGCGTTGTGGAGACCCAGTACTTC. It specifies CASSRRTSVVETQYF.

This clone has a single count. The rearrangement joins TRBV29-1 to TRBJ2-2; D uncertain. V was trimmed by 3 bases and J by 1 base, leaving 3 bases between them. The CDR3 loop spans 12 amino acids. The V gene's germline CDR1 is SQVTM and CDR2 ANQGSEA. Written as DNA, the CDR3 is TGCAGCGTTGACCAGAACACCGGGGAGCTGTTTTTT. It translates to CSVDQNTGELFF.

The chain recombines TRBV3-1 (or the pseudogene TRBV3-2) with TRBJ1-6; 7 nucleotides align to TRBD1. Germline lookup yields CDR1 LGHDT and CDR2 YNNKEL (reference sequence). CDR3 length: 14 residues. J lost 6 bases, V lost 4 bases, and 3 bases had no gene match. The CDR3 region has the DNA TGTGCCAGCAGCCGGGACAGTTCTAATTCACCCCTCCACTTT. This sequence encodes CASSRDSSNSPLHF.

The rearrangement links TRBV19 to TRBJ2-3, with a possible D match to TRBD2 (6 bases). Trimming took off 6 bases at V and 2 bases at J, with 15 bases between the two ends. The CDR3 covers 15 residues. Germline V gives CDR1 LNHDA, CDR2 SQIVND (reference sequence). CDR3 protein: CASSRGGRVTDTQYF. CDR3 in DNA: TGTGCCAGTAGCCGCGGAGGGCGGGTCACAGATACGCAGTATTTT.

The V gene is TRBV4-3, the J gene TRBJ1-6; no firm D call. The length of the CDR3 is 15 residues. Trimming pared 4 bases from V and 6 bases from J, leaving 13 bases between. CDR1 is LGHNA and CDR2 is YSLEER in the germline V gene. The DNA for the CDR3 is TGCGCCAGCAGCCGAGAGGTCGCTATTAATTCACCCCTCCACTTT. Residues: CASSREVAINSPLHF.